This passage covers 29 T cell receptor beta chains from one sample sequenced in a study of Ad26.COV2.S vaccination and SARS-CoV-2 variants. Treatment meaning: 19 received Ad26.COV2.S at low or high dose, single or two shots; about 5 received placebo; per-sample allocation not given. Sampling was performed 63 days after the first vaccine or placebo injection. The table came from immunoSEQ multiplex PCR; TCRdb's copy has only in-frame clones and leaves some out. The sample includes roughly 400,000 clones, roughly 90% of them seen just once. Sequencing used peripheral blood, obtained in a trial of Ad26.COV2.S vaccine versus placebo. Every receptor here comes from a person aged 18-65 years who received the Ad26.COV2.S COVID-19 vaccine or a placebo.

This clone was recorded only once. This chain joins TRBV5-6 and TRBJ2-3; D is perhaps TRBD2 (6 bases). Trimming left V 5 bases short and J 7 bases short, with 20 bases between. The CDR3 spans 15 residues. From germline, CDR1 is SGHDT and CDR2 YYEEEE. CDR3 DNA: TGTGCCAGCAGGACAGAGGCGGGGATTCCTTATACGCAGTATTTT. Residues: CASRTEAGIPYTQYF.

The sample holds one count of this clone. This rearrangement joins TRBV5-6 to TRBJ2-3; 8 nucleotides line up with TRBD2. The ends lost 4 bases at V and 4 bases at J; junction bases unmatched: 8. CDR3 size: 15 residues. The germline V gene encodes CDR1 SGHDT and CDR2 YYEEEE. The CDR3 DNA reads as TGTGCCAGCAGCCAGTTCGGGGGGGCGGCAGATACGCAGTATTTT. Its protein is CASSQFGGAADTQYF.

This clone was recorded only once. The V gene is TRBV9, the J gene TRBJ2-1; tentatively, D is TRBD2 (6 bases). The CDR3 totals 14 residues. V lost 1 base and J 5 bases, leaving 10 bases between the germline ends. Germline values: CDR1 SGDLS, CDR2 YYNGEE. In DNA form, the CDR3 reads TGTGCCAGCAGCGTAAGCGGGCTTAACAATGAGCAGTTCTTC. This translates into CASSVSGLNNEQFF.

In nucleotides, the CDR3 is TGTGCCAGCAGCGTATCGGGTATGCAGGGTAGAAATGAGCAGTTCTTC. It is translated as CASSVSGMQGRNEQFF. The V call is TRBV7-6, the J call TRBJ2-1, with a possible D match to TRBD1 (5 bases). The CDR3 spans 16 residues. The V gene's germline CDR1 is SGHVS and CDR2 FNYEAQ. The V gene lost 5 bases and the J gene lost 7 bases, with 21 bases spanning the gap.

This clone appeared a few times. The CDR3 DNA follows: TGTGCCAGCAGCTTAGACCTGACTCGGGATTCACCCCTCCACTTT. Protein sequence: CASSLDLTRDSPLHF. The chain links TRBV7-9 to TRBJ1-6; D is ambiguous. V lost 1 base to trimming and J lost 8 bases, with 12 bases between them. The germline CDR1 and CDR2 sequences are SEHNR and FQNEAQ (reference sequence). This CDR3 has 15 residues. Combining the CDR3 with reference TRBV7-9 and TRBJ1-6 gives the whole variable domain DTGVSQNPRHKITKRGQNVTFRCDPISEHNRLYWYRQTLGQGPEFLTYFQNEAQLEKSRLLSDRFSAERPKGSFSTLEIQRTEQGDSAMYLCASSLDLTRDSPLHFGNGTRLTVT.

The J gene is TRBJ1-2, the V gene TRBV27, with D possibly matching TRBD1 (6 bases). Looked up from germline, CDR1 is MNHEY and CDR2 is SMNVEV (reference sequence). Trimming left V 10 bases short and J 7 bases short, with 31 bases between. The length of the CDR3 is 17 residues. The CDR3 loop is CATATVGGAGGPRGYTF. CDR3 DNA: TGTGCCACCGCGACCGTGGGGGGCGCGGGTGGACCCCGTGGCTACACCTTC.

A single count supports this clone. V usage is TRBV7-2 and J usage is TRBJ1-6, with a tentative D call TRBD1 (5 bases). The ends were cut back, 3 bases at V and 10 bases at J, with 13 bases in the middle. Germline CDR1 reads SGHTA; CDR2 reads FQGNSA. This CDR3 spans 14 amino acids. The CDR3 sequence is CASSFRGFDSPLHF. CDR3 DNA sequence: TGTGCCAGCAGCTTTCGGGGGTTCGACTCACCCCTCCACTTT.

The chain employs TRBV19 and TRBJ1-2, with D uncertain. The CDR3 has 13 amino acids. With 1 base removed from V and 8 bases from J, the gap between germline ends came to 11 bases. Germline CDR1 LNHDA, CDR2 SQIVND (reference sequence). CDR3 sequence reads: CASSIGRVQGYTF. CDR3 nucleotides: TGTGCCAGTAGTATAGGTCGGGTTCAGGGCTACACCTTC. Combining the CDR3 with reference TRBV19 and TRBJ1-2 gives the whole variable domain DGGITQSPKYLFRKEGQNVTLSCEQNLNHDAMYWYRQDPGQGLRLIYYSQIVNDFQKGDIAEGYSVSREKKESFPLTVTSAQKNPTAFYLCASSIGRVQGYTFGSGTRLTVV.

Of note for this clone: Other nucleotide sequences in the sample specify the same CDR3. The CDR3 DNA reads as TGCGCCAGCAGCTACCCCAGTGGACAGAGTGAGACCCAGTACTTC. Amino acid sequence: CASSYPSGQSETQYF. The chain combines TRBV5-1 with TRBJ2-5, with D possibly being TRBD1 (6 bases). This CDR3 is built from 15 residues. The ends were cut back, 3 bases at V and 5 bases at J, with 17 bases in the middle. Per germline, CDR1 SGHRS and CDR2 YFSETQ.

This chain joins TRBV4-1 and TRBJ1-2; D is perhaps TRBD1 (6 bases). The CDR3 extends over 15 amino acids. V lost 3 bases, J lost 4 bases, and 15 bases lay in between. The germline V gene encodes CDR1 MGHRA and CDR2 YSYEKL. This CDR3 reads CASSQDSGSIYGYTF. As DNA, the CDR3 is TGCGCCAGCAGCCAGGACAGTGGGTCCATCTATGGCTACACCTTC.

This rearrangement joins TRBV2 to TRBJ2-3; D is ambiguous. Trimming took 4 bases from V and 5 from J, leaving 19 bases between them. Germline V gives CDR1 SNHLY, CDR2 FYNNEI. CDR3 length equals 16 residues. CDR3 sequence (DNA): TGTGCCAGCAGTGTACGCCGTCCTCTCGCAGGAGATACGCAGTATTTT. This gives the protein CASSVRRPLAGDTQYF.

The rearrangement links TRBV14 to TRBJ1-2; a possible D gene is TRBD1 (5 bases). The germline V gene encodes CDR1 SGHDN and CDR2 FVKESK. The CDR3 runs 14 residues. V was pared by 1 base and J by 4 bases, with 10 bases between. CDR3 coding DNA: TGTGCCAGCAGCCAAGGACAGCACCCCTATGGCTACACCTTC. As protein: CASSQGQHPYGYTF.

The CDR3, as DNA: TGCGCCAGCAGCACTAGCTTGACATCCTACAATGAGCAGTTCTTC. It codes for CASSTSLTSYNEQFF. The chain is built from TRBV5-1 and TRBJ2-1, with TRBD2 as a possible D gene (6 bases). Germline-derived CDR1 and CDR2 are SGHRS and YFSETQ. The V end was cut by 4 bases, the J end by 1 base, with 12 bases between. This CDR3 contains 15 residues.

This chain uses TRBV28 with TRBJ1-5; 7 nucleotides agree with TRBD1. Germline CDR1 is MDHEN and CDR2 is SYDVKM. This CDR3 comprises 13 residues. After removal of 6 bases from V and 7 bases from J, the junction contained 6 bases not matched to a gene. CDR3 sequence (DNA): TGTGCCAGCAGACCGACAGGGAAGCAGCCCCAGCATTTT. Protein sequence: CASRPTGKQPQHF.

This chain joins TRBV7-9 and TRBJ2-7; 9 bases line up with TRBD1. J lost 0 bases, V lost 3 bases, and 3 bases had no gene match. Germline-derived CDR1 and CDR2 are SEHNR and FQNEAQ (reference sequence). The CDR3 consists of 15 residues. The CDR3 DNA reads TGTGCCAGCAGCTTGGGACAGGGAAGCTCCTACGAGCAGTACTTC. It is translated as CASSLGQGSSYEQYF.

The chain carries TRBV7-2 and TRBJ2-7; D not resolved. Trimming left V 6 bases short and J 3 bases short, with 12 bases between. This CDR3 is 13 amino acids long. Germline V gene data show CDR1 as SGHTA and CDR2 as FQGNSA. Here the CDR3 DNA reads TGTGCCAGCAGTCAAGGAACTAACTACGAGCAGTACTTC. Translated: CASSQGTNYEQYF.

CDR3 bases: TGTGCCAGAAGTAGGCCCGATCAGCCCCAGCATTTT. Its translation is CARSRPDQPQHF. The rearrangement links TRBV27 to TRBJ1-5; no reliable D call. Germline CDR1 MNHEY, CDR2 SMNVEV (reference sequence). Deletions cut 9 bases from V and 5 bases from J, with 11 bases between. This CDR3 has 12 amino acids.

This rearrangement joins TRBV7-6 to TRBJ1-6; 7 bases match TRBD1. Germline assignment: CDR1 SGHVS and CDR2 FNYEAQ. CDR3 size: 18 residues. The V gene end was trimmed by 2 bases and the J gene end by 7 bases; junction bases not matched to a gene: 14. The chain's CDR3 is CASSLTSPVGRGNSPLHF. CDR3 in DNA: TGTGCCAGCAGCTTAACATCCCCCGTAGGCAGGGGGAATTCACCCCTCCACTTT.

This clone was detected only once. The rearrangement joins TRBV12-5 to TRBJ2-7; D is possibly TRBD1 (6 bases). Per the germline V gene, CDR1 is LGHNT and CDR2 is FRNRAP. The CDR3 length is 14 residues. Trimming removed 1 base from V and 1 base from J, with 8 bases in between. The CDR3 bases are TGTGCTAGTGGTTTGGGTGACAGGTCCTACGAGCAGTACTTC. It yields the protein CASGLGDRSYEQYF. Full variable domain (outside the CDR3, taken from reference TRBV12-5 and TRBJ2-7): DARVTQTPRHKVTEMGQEVTMRCQPILGHNTVFWYRQTMMQGLELLAYFRNRAPLDDSGMPKDRFSAEMPDATLATLKIQPSEPRDSAVYFCASGLGDRSYEQYFGPGTRLTVT.

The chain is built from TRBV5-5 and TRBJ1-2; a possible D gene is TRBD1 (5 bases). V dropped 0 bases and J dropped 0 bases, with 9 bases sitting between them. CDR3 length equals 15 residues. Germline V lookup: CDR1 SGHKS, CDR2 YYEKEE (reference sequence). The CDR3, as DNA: TGTGCCAGCAGCTTGGTAATGGGGGCTAACTATGGCTACACCTTC. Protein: CASSLVMGANYGYTF.

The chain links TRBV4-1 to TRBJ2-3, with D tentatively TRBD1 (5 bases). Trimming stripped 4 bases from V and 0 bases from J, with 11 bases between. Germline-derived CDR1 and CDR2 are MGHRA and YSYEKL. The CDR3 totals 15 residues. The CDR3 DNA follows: TGCGCCAGCAGCCCCCCTCAGGGAAGCACAGATACGCAGTATTTT. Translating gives CASSPPQGSTDTQYF.

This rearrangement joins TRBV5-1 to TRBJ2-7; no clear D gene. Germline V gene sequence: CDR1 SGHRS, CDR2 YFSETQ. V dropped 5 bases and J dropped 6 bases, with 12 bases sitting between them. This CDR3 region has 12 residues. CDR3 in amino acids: CASRDFRGEQYF. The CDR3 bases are TGCGCCAGCAGAGACTTTCGAGGCGAGCAGTACTTC. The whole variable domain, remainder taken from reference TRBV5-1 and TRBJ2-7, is KAGVTQTPRYLIKTRGQQVTLSCSPISGHRSVSWYQQTPGQGLQFLFEYFSETQRNKGNFPGRFSGRQFSNSRSEMNVSTLELGDSALYLCASRDFRGEQYFGPGTRLTVT.

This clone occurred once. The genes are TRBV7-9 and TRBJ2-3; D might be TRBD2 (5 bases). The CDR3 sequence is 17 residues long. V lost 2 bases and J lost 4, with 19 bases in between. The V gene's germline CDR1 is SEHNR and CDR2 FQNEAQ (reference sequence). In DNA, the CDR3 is TGTGCCAGCAGCTTATACCGACGGCGAGGACTCGCAGATACGCAGTATTTT. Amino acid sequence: CASSLYRRRGLADTQYF.

CDR3 nucleotide sequence: TGTGCCAGCAGTTTAATTGCGGGGGGCCGGTACAATGAGCAGTTCTTC. Amino acids: CASSLIAGGRYNEQFF. The chain recombines TRBV27 with TRBJ2-1; 8 bases line up with TRBD2. This CDR3 comprises 16 residues. The germline V gene has CDR1 MNHEY and CDR2 SMNVEV (reference sequence). V gave up 2 bases and J gave up 4 bases; unmatched junction bases: 7.

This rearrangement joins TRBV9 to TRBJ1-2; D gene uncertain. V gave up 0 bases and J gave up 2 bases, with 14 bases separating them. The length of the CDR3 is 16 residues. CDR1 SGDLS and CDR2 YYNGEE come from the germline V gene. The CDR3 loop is CASSVGRADANYGYTF. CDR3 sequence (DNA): TGTGCCAGCAGCGTAGGCCGGGCAGACGCAAACTATGGCTACACCTTC.

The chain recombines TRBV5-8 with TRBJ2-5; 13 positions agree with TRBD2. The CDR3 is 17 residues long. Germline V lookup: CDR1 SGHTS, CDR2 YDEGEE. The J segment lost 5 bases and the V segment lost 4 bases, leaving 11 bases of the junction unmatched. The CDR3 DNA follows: TGTGCCAGCAGCATAAGACTAGCGGGGGGTCCCATGGAGACCCAGTACTTC. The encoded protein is CASSIRLAGGPMETQYF.

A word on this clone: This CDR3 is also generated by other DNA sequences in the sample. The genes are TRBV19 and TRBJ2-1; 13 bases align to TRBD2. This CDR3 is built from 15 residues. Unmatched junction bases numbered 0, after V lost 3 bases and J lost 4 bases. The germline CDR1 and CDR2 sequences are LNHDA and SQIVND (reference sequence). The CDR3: CASSMGLAGYNEQFF. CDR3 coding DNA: TGTGCCAGTAGTATGGGACTAGCGGGGTACAATGAGCAGTTCTTC.

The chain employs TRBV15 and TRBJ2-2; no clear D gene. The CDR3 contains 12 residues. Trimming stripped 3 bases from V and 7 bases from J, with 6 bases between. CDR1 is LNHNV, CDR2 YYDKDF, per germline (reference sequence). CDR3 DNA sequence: TGTGCCACCAGCAGCATTGGCGGGGAGCTGTTTTTT. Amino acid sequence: CATSSIGGELFF.

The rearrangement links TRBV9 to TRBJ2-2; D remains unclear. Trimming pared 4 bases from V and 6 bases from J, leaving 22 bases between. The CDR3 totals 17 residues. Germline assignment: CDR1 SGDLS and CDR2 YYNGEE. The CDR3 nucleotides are TGTGCCAGCAGCCCCCGACTGAGGCAGCCAGGTGCCGGGGAGCTGTTTTTT. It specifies CASSPRLRQPGAGELFF.